The 17 T cell receptor beta chains presented below share a single source sample, sequenced in a study of cytomegalovirus exposure and HLA in healthy donors. It was with 60 Vbeta and 13 Jbeta primers that the PCR ran. The assay was immunoSEQ multiplex PCR, and TCRdb's table has in-frame clones only and misses some. This repertoire includes 110,000 to 150,000 clones. The sequenced sample consisted of PBMCs. These receptors came from a woman aged 18-35 years in good health and CMV-seronegative.

The gene calls are TRBV11-3 and TRBJ2-7, with TRBD2 matching 8 bases. The junction had 5 bases not matched to a gene; V was cut back by 5 bases and J by 2 bases. This CDR3 has 14 residues. Per the germline V gene, CDR1 is SGHNT and CDR2 is YENEEA. CDR3 loop: CASSLGGGTYEQYV. In DNA form, the CDR3 reads TGTGCCAGCAGCCTCGGGGGGGGTACCTACGAGCAGTACGTC.

The chain has TRBV18 and TRBJ2-3, with 8 bases lining up with TRBD2. The V gene's germline CDR1 is KGHSH and CDR2 LQKENI. The CDR3 loop spans 17 amino acids. V lost 4 bases, J lost 2 bases, and 11 bases stayed unmatched. CDR3 nucleotides: TGTGCCAGCTCACAACGGAGTAGCGGGGAATCCACAGATACGCAGTATTTT. It is translated as CASSQRSSGESTDTQYF. Looking up the rest from reference TRBV18 and TRBJ2-3 gives the full variable domain: NAGVMQNPRHLVRRRGQEARLRCSPMKGHSHVYWYRQLPEEGLKFMVYLQKENIIDESGMPKERFSAEFPKEGPSILRIQQVVRGDSAAYFCASSQRSSGESTDTQYFGPGTRLTVL.

To note about this clone: Other nucleotide sequences from this sample produce the same CDR3. V is TRBV18 and J is TRBJ1-1, with D possibly being TRBD1 (5 bases). V lost 3 bases and J 1 base, leaving 9 bases between the germline ends. The CDR3 sequence is 14 residues long. Per germline, CDR1 KGHSH and CDR2 LQKENI. DNA of the CDR3: TGTGCCAGCTCACCGAGACAGTGGAACACTGAAGCTTTCTTT. This encodes CASSPRQWNTEAFF.

This chain connects TRBV5-1 to TRBJ1-4, with 7 bases matching TRBD1. Germline CDR1 is SGHRS and CDR2 is YFSETQ. The V gene end was trimmed by 4 bases and the J gene end by 6 bases; junction bases not matched to a gene: 9. The CDR3 loop spans 15 amino acids. CDR3 in DNA: TGCGCCAGCAGCCCGGGACAGAGCAAATATGAAAAACTGTTTTTT. Its protein product is CASSPGQSKYEKLFF.

The chain carries TRBV6-1 and TRBJ1-2; D is ambiguous. The V gene lost 8 bases and the J gene lost 9 bases, with 16 bases spanning the gap. The CDR3 contains 12 residues. CDR1 is MNHNS and CDR2 is SASEGT in the germline V gene. CDR3 protein: CASFKVEHRYTF. In DNA form, the CDR3 reads TGTGCCAGCTTTAAAGTCGAGCATCGCTACACCTTC.

The V gene is TRBV29-1, the J gene TRBJ1-1; TRBD1 matches at 7 bases. Germline V gene data show CDR1 as SQVTM and CDR2 as ANQGSEA. There are 12 residues in the CDR3. V gave up 4 bases and J gave up 5 bases; unmatched junction bases: 4. The CDR3 protein is CSVVSGGTEAFF. The CDR3 coding sequence is TGCAGCGTTGTATCAGGGGGAACTGAAGCTTTCTTT.

This sequence joins TRBV15 and TRBJ2-5; D ambiguous. Per the germline V gene, CDR1 is LNHNV and CDR2 is YYDKDF (reference sequence). Trimming removed 0 bases at V and 5 bases at J, with 4 bases between. This CDR3 is 12 amino acids long. As DNA, the CDR3 is TGTGCCACCAGCAGAGACGAGGAGACCCAGTACTTC. It codes for CATSRDEETQYF.

The chain combines TRBV9 with TRBJ2-3; 8 bases map to TRBD1. The germline V gene has CDR1 SGDLS and CDR2 YYNGEE. With 5 bases clipped from V and 5 bases from J, the junction kept 7 bases outside the gene matches. This CDR3 spans 14 amino acids. The CDR3 region is CASSSRGLQDTQYF. The CDR3 nucleotides are TGTGCCAGCAGTTCCAGGGGGCTTCAAGATACGCAGTATTTT.

CDR3 sequence reads: CASSVGWGQYEQYF. The CDR3 DNA reads TGTGCCAGCAGCGTAGGTTGGGGGCAATACGAGCAGTACTTC. V gene TRBV9 combines with J gene TRBJ2-7; D may be TRBD1 (6 bases). This CDR3 has 14 amino acids. Trimming took off 0 bases at V and 4 bases at J, with 11 bases between the two ends. Germline CDR1 SGDLS, CDR2 YYNGEE.

This chain uses TRBV19 with TRBJ2-1, with 13 nucleotides matching TRBD2. This CDR3 is 16 amino acids long. J gave up 9 bases and V 10 bases, and 15 bases lay outside the gene matches. Per germline, CDR1 LNHDA and CDR2 SQIVND (reference sequence). The CDR3 here is CATSKPGLAGYSEQFF. The CDR3 DNA is TGTGCCACTTCAAAACCGGGACTAGCGGGATATAGTGAGCAGTTCTTC. The whole variable domain, filled in from reference TRBV19 and TRBJ2-1, reads DGGITQSPKYLFRKEGQNVTLSCEQNLNHDAMYWYRQDPGQGLRLIYYSQIVNDFQKGDIAEGYSVSREKKESFPLTVTSAQKNPTAFYLCATSKPGLAGYSEQFFGPGTRLTVL.

Turning to this clone: The junction and the germline gene differ at one end; a read error may be behind it. This rearrangement joins TRBV2 to TRBJ1-2; no clear D. The germline V gene has CDR1 SNHLY and CDR2 FYNNEI. The CDR3 sequence is 10 residues long. Here the CDR3 reads CASSDEWSVF. CDR3 nucleotides: TGTGCCAGCAGTGATGAGTGGTCCGTCTTC.

The chain joins TRBV5-1 to TRBJ2-1; TRBD2 matches 10 bases. Germline CDR1 reads SGHRS; CDR2 reads YFSETQ. Losses at the gene ends were 2 bases for V and 4 bases for J; bases not matched to a gene: 12. This CDR3 contains 18 residues. The CDR3 region is CASSLSSGLAGAYNEQFF. In DNA, the CDR3 is TGCGCCAGCAGCTTAAGCTCAGGTCTAGCGGGAGCTTACAATGAGCAGTTCTTC.

The V call is TRBV7-2, the J call TRBJ1-2, with 8 bases identical to TRBD1. Losses at the gene ends were 4 bases for V and 8 bases for J; bases not matched to a gene: 6. The CDR3 consists of 13 residues. Per the germline V gene, CDR1 is SGHTA and CDR2 is FQGNSA. CDR3 loop: CASSSGGGKGYTF. The DNA of the CDR3 is TGTGCCAGCAGCTCAGGGGGCGGGAAAGGCTACACCTTC.

CDR3 in DNA: TGTGCCAGCAGCGTAGGTGCGGGAGGGACAAATGAGCAGTTCTTC. Translated: CASSVGAGGTNEQFF. This sequence joins TRBV9 and TRBJ2-1; 9 nucleotides line up with TRBD2. Germline V gene lookup returns CDR1 SGDLS and CDR2 YYNGEE. Trimming cost V 0 bases and J 7 bases; bases outside gene matches: 5. This CDR3 has 15 residues.

The chain couples TRBV7-9 to TRBJ2-5; a possible D gene is TRBD2 (5 bases). CDR1 and CDR2 (germline): SEHNR, FQNEAQ (reference sequence). The CDR3 totals 13 residues. V was shortened by 5 bases and J by 4 bases, with 11 bases between the two germline ends. CDR3 coding DNA: TGTGCCAGCAGCCTACTAGAGGGAGAGACCCAGTACTTC. Translating it yields CASSLLEGETQYF. Complete variable domain (other parts from reference TRBV7-9 and TRBJ2-5): DTGVSQNPRHKITKRGQNVTFRCDPISEHNRLYWYRQTLGQGPEFLTYFQNEAQLEKSRLLSDRFSAERPKGSFSTLEIQRTEQGDSAMYLCASSLLEGETQYFGPGTRLLVL.

V usage is TRBV19 and J usage is TRBJ2-2; no reliable D call. CDR1 and CDR2 (germline): LNHDA, SQIVND (reference sequence). This CDR3 comprises 13 residues. V was trimmed by 6 bases and J by 5 bases, leaving 10 bases between them. CDR3 nucleotide sequence: TGTGCCAGTAGGCCTCAGGTTACCGGGGAGCTGTTTTTT. This codes for CASRPQVTGELFF.

The chain couples TRBV4-3 to TRBJ1-1; 9 bases are shared with TRBD1. The CDR3 is 14 amino acids. Germline V CDR1 and CDR2: LGHNA, YSLEER. Unmatched junction bases numbered 6, after V lost 3 bases and J lost 7 bases. The DNA of the CDR3 is TGCGCCAGCAGCCAGACGACAGGGGGAGATGAAGCTTTCTTT. It is translated as CASSQTTGGDEAFF.